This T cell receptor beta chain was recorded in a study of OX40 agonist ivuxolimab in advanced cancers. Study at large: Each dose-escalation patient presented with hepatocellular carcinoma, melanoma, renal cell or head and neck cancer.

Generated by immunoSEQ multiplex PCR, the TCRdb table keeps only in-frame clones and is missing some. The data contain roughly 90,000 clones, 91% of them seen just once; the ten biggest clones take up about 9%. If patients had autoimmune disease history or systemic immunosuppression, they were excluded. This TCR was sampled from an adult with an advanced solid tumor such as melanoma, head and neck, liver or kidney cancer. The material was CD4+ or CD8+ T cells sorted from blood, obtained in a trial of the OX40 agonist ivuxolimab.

CDR3 nucleotides: TGTGCCTGGAGTCCTCAGGGGTATCAGCCCCAGCATTTT. This gives the protein CAWSPQGYQPQHF. The chain couples TRBV30 to TRBJ1-5, with a possible D match to TRBD1 (6 bases). Germline lookup yields CDR1 GTSNPN and CDR2 SVGIG (reference sequence). Trimming pared 2 bases from V and 5 bases from J, leaving 10 bases between. The CDR3 sequence is 13 residues long.